This T cell receptor beta chain is from a study of cytomegalovirus exposure and HLA in healthy donors. Study-level results: Among CMV-associated TCR beta chains, most appeared HLA-restricted in a later analysis.

In the case of this clone: As yet, its antigen is unknown.

Trimming pared 6 bases from V and 8 bases from J, leaving 19 bases between. CDR3 length equals 15 residues. Looked up from germline, CDR1 is SGHTA and CDR2 is FQGNSA. Researchers ran the PCR with 60 Vbeta and 13 Jbeta primers. The assay was immunoSEQ multiplex PCR, and TCRdb's table has in-frame clones only and misses some. The sample contains approximately 54,000 clones, under 90% of which appear only once. The source of this sequence is a woman between 18 and 29 years old in good health and CMV-seronegative. The sample consisted of PBMCs. The rearrangement uses TRBV7-2 and TRBJ1-4, with D maybe TRBD1 (5 bases). CDR3 residues: CASRTQGGISEKLFF. In DNA form, the CDR3 reads TGTGCCAGCAGAACCCAGGGAGGCATTTCCGAAAAACTGTTTTTT.